This is a list of T cell receptor beta chains from one sample in a study of blood T cell repertoires in COVID-19. TCRdb's table, derived via immunoSEQ multiplex PCR, lists solely in-frame clones and lacks some. The table records a few hundred thousand clones, about 85% of them present only once. Sequenced material: peripheral blood. These receptors all stem from a woman aged 18-30 years with acute or convalescent COVID-19. The CDR3 runs from the conserved cysteine through the conserved F or W. Fields, in order: V gene, D gene, J gene, CDR3 DNA, CDR3 protein. D genes are given only for firm matches.

V: TRBV6-5
D: TRBD2
J: TRBJ2-7
DNA: TGTGCCAGCAGGCGGGGGAACTCCTACGAGCAGTACTTC
CDR3: CASRRGNSYEQYF

V: TRBV7-9
D: TRBD1
J: TRBJ1-2
DNA: TGTGCCAGCAGCTTAGGAAGGGGACAGAACCACTATGGCTACACCTTC
CDR3: CASSLGRGQNHYGYTF

V: TRBV9
D: -
J: TRBJ1-2
DNA: TGTGCCAGCAGCGCAGGGTTAGGAGAAAGCTATGGCTACACCTTC
CDR3: CASSAGLGESYGYTF

V: TRBV2
D: -
J: TRBJ1-6
DNA: TGTGCCAGCAGTGAATCGTCAGGGAATTCACCCCTCCACTTT
CDR3: CASSESSGNSPLHF

V: TRBV23-1
D: TRBD2
J: TRBJ2-7
DNA: TGCGCCAGCAGTCAAGAAGGGACTAGCGGGAGATTTGACGAGCAGTACTTC
CDR3: CASSQEGTSGRFDEQYF

V: TRBV19
D: -
J: TRBJ1-1
DNA: TGTGCCAGTACCCCATCCCCCGAGGGCATTCTCACTGAAGCTTTCTTT
CDR3: CASTPSPEGILTEAFF

V: TRBV10-1
D: TRBD2
J: TRBJ2-5
DNA: TGCGCCAGCAGTACGGGACTAGCGGCCCACGCGGAGACCCAGTACTTC
CDR3: CASSTGLAAHAETQYF

V: TRBV5-8
D: -
J: TRBJ1-1
DNA: TGTGCCAGCAGCTGGGTGGGAGTGAACACTGAAGCTTTCTTT
CDR3: CASSWVGVNTEAFF

V: TRBV5-1
D: -
J: TRBJ1-2
DNA: TGCGCCAGCAGCGAGCCCCAGGGTCCCTATGGCTACACCTTC
CDR3: CASSEPQGPYGYTF

V: TRBV19
D: TRBD1
J: TRBJ1-1
DNA: TGTGCCAGTAGTCCGGTCCAGGGGGAATTGACTGAAGCTTTCTTT
CDR3: CASSPVQGELTEAFF